These T cell receptor beta chains were read from a single sample in a study of radiotherapy plus CTLA-4 blockade in lung cancer. Clones were read by immunoSEQ multiplex PCR, and TCRdb kept only the in-frame ones, dropping some. This table holds approximately 82,000 clones, over 80% found once. Here the sequenced sample was peripheral blood, taken from a patient treated with radiotherapy plus ipilimumab. All receptors come from a human donor with non-small cell lung cancer that progressed on radiotherapy plus ipilimumab. Both conserved end residues are part of each CDR3. Each record gives: D gene, V gene, clone size, J gene, CDR3 protein, CDR3 DNA. The D gene is left open where the match is weak. Only part of the rows carry a size: once, few, many, or a class if the clone is expanded.

d_gene: TRBD2; v_gene: TRBV10-3; abundance: -; j_gene: TRBJ2-1; CDR3aa: CAISRREGLNEQFF; CDR3nt: TGTGCCATCTCAAGGCGGGAGGGCCTTAATGAGCAGTTCTTC
d_gene: -; v_gene: TRBV6-6; abundance: -; j_gene: TRBJ1-2; CDR3aa: CASSYGHANYGYTF; CDR3nt: TGTGCCAGCAGTTACGGCCATGCTAACTATGGCTACACCTTC
d_gene: -; v_gene: TRBV28; abundance: -; j_gene: TRBJ1-4; CDR3aa: CASSLGEKLFF; CDR3nt: TGTGCCAGCAGTTTAGGCGAAAAACTGTTTTTT
d_gene: -; v_gene: TRBV6-5; abundance: -; j_gene: TRBJ1-1; CDR3aa: CASSSVRGNTEAFF; CDR3nt: TGTGCCAGCAGTTCCGTCAGGGGGAACACTGAAGCTTTCTTT
d_gene: -; v_gene: TRBV7-2; abundance: -; j_gene: TRBJ1-6; CDR3aa: CASSLVFSLFPPYNSPLHF; CDR3nt: TGTGCCAGCAGCTTAGTTTTTTCGTTATTCCCGCCTTATAATTCACCCCTCCACTTT
d_gene: -; v_gene: TRBV4-1; abundance: -; j_gene: TRBJ2-2; CDR3aa: CASRGNTGELFF; CDR3nt: TGCGCCAGCAGGGGGAACACCGGGGAGCTGTTTTTT
d_gene: TRBD1; v_gene: TRBV11-2; abundance: -; j_gene: TRBJ1-3; CDR3aa: CASRNLAGGSGNTIYF; CDR3nt: TGTGCCAGCAGGAATCTGGCAGGGGGCTCTGGAAACACCATATATTTT
d_gene: TRBD1; v_gene: TRBV5-8; abundance: once; j_gene: TRBJ2-7; CDR3aa: CASSLGTGAYEQYF; CDR3nt: TGTGCCAGCAGCTTGGGGACAGGGGCCTACGAGCAGTACTTC
d_gene: TRBD2; v_gene: TRBV6-1; abundance: -; j_gene: TRBJ2-5; CDR3aa: CASSAGREETQYF; CDR3nt: TGTGCCAGCAGTGCAGGGAGGGAAGAGACCCAGTACTTC
d_gene: TRBD1; v_gene: TRBV7-2; abundance: -; j_gene: TRBJ2-7; CDR3aa: CASSSRQGAREQYF; CDR3nt: TGTGCCAGCAGCTCCCGACAGGGGGCGCGTGAGCAGTACTTC
d_gene: TRBD2; v_gene: TRBV4-1; abundance: -; j_gene: TRBJ2-1; CDR3aa: CASSQAPLAASYNEQFF; CDR3nt: TGCGCCAGCAGCCAAGCCCCTCTAGCGGCATCCTACAATGAGCAGTTCTTC
d_gene: -; v_gene: TRBV18; abundance: -; j_gene: TRBJ2-3; CDR3aa: CASSPLPLDTQYF; CDR3nt: TGTGCCAGCTCACCACTTCCACTTGATACGCAGTATTTT
d_gene: -; v_gene: TRBV7-9; abundance: few; j_gene: TRBJ1-5; CDR3aa: CASSYDDGNQPQHF; CDR3nt: TGTGCCAGCAGCTACGACGATGGCAATCAGCCCCAGCATTTT
d_gene: -; v_gene: TRBV11-2; abundance: -; j_gene: TRBJ1-3; CDR3aa: CASSSNSYTIYF; CDR3nt: TGTGCCAGCAGCTCCAACAGCTACACCATATATTTT
d_gene: -; v_gene: TRBV6-5; abundance: once; j_gene: TRBJ1-3; CDR3aa: CASSAQGGGNTIYF; CDR3nt: TGTGCCAGCAGTGCCCAGGGCGGTGGAAACACCATATATTTT